This entry lists 16 T cell receptor beta chains sequenced from one sample in a study of Graves' ophthalmopathy and Graves' hyperthyroidism (dated 2018 in TCRdb). Instrument used: Illumina HiSeq 2000. TCR beta CDR3 regions were amplified from RNA transcripts for repertoire sequencing. HTBI primers and the Qiagen OneStep RT-PCR kit were used in a first-round RT-PCR, which was followed by a second-round multiplex PCR, size selection and purification. Using fastp at Q25 and MiXCR, TCRdb reprocessed the public reads and kept productive beta chains. All rows with the same CDR3 protein become a single entry with the most common DNA and genes. Across this sample there are roughly 350,000 distinct CDR3 sequences, with about a sixth seen only once. The ten largest make up roughly 2.3% of the sample. The sequencing sample was made of peripheral blood. These receptors came from an adult woman with stable Graves' hyperthyroidism.

This clonotype was detected a few times. V and J are TRBV20-1 and TRBJ2-5, with D perhaps being TRBD1 or TRBD2 (5 bases each). Germline V CDR1 and CDR2: DFQATT, SNEGSKA (reference sequence). V was cut by 6 bases and J by 5 bases, with 16 bases left in between. This CDR3 comprises 13 residues. The CDR3, as DNA: TGCAGTGCCCGGACACTGTCGGGGGAGACCCAGTACTTC. Protein: CSARTLSGETQYF.

The sample holds many counts of this clonotype. The V and J genes are TRBV4-2 and TRBJ2-7; TRBD2 agrees at 12 bases. CDR3 size: 15 residues. The germline CDR1 and CDR2 sequences are LGHNA and YNFKEQ. Trimming at V came to 5 bases and at J to 8 bases, leaving 10 bases not matched to a gene. In DNA form, the CDR3 reads TGTGCCAGCAGCAAACGACTAGCGGGAGACACTCAGCAGTACTTC. It codes for CASSKRLAGDTQQYF.

There are many counts of this clonotype. This rearrangement joins TRBV20-1 to TRBJ2-7; 7 bases are shared with TRBD1. Germline V lookup: CDR1 DFQATT, CDR2 SNEGSKA (reference sequence). V lost 6 bases, J lost 4 bases, and 3 bases stayed unmatched. The CDR3 is made up of 11 amino acids. CDR3 region: CSARGQYEQYF. In nucleotides, the CDR3 is TGCAGTGCCCGGGGACAGTACGAGCAGTACTTC.

This clonotype was detected many times. The chain is built from TRBV6-9 and TRBJ1-1; no definite D call. CDR1 is MNHGY and CDR2 is SVAAGI in the germline V gene. The length of the CDR3 is 12 residues. V lost 6 bases and J 4 bases, leaving 9 bases between the germline ends. CDR3 DNA: TGTGCCAGCAGCCTTCACAGCACTGAAGCTTTCTTT. Protein product: CASSLHSTEAFF.

This clonotype has at least ten counts. The chain links TRBV5-1 to TRBJ1-1, with 7 bases aligning to TRBD1. V dropped 4 bases and J dropped 1; count of bases not matched to a gene: 7. The CDR3 is 15 residues long. Germline V gives CDR1 SGHRS, CDR2 YFSETQ. CDR3 in amino acids: CASSQGQMGNTEAFF. DNA of the CDR3: TGCGCCAGCAGCCAGGGACAGATGGGGAACACTGAAGCTTTCTTT.

This clonotype was detected ten times or more. The genes are TRBV5-1 and TRBJ2-7, with a weak D call TRBD2 (6 bases). The germline gives CDR1 SGHRS, CDR2 YFSETQ. The V end was cut by 4 bases, the J end by 6 bases, with 14 bases between. The length of the CDR3 is 13 residues. CDR3 DNA sequence: TGCGCCAGCAGCCCCCCTGGAGGGTCCGAGCAGTACTTC. Protein: CASSPPGGSEQYF.

At least ten counts were recorded for this clonotype. The rearrangement links TRBV20-1 to TRBJ2-7; possible D gene TRBD2, 5 bases. The ends were cut back, 2 bases at V and 2 bases at J, with 13 bases in the middle. The CDR3 runs 14 residues. CDR1 is DFQATT, CDR2 SNEGSKA, per germline (reference sequence). The CDR3, as DNA: TGCAGTGCTAGATCCGGGGTAGCCACCTACGAGCAGTACTTC. This codes for CSARSGVATYEQYF.

This clonotype appeared many times. The V and J genes are TRBV9 and TRBJ1-2; 7 bases are shared with TRBD1. J was trimmed by 0 bases and V by 3 bases; bases with no gene match: 5. The CDR3 has 15 amino acids. Germline lookup yields CDR1 SGDLS and CDR2 YYNGEE. The CDR3 protein is CASSEGDSSNYGYTF. The CDR3 DNA is TGTGCCAGCAGCGAAGGGGACAGCTCTAACTATGGCTACACCTTC.

This chain connects TRBV7-8 to TRBJ1-2, with TRBD1 matching 7 bases. Germline V CDR1 and CDR2: SGHVS, FQNEAQ. After removal of 1 base from V and 7 bases from J, the junction contained 12 bases not matched to a gene. CDR3 length: 16 residues. The CDR3 region has the DNA TGTGCCAGCAGCTTAGATGGGACCGGGACAGTCAGTGGCTACACCTTC. Translation: CASSLDGTGTVSGYTF.

This clonotype was observed many times. The chain joins TRBV12-3 or TRBV12-4 to TRBJ1-5; D unclear. The CDR3 spans 16 residues. The V and J ends lost 3 bases and 0 bases respectively, with 12 bases between them. CDR3 amino acids: CASSLGYGLSNQPQHF. In DNA, the CDR3 is TGTGCCAGCAGTTTGGGATATGGTCTTAGCAATCAGCCCCAGCATTTT.

This clonotype is a singleton in its sample. For the CDR3, the DNA is TGTGCCATCAGGGCACCGGGCCCAAAAGCGCCAGGCTACACCTTC. It is translated as CAIRAPGPKAPGYTF. The chain is built from TRBV10-3 and TRBJ1-2; D remains unclear. Trimming stripped 6 bases from V and 8 bases from J, with 22 bases between. In germline, CDR1 is ENHRY, CDR2 SYGVKD. There are 15 residues in the CDR3.

This clonotype was detected only a few times. A much larger clone lies one base from this, so it may be a read error. V and J are TRBV7-2 and TRBJ2-5; 7 bases match TRBD2. CDR3 length: 15 residues. CDR1 and CDR2 from the germline V gene are SGHTA and FQGNSA. Unmatched junction bases numbered 9, after V lost 6 bases and J lost 2 bases. CDR3 protein: CASSSSGTEQETQYF. The CDR3 DNA reads as TGTGCCAGCAGTTCCAGCGGGACCGAGCAAGAGACCCAGTACTTC.

This clonotype was counted ten times or more. The chain combines TRBV7-3 with TRBJ1-2; 8 bases are shared with TRBD1. Looked up from germline, CDR1 is SGHTA and CDR2 is FQGTGA. CDR3 length: 13 amino acids. Germline trimming cut 5 bases from V and 4 bases from J; bases unmatched to any gene: 3. The CDR3 protein is CASSPDRGYGYTF. The CDR3 region has the DNA TGTGCCAGCAGCCCCGACAGGGGCTATGGCTACACCTTC.

This clonotype was detected ten times or more. The chain has TRBV6-2 or TRBV6-3 and TRBJ2-7, with D perhaps given as TRBD1 or TRBD2 (5 bases each). V was clipped by 7 bases and J by 2 bases, with 15 bases between them. The germline V gene encodes CDR1 MNHEY and CDR2 SVGEGT. This CDR3 spans 14 amino acids. CDR3 residues: CASMGEYMAYEQYF. DNA of the CDR3: TGTGCCAGCATGGGGGAGTACATGGCCTACGAGCAGTACTTC.

In this sample, this clonotype turned up many times. The V call is TRBV12-3 or TRBV12-4, the J call TRBJ2-3, with D unclear. Trimming took 6 bases from V and 0 from J, leaving 13 bases between them. This CDR3 contains 15 residues. The CDR3 DNA reads as TGTGCCAGCAGATTCAGGTTTTCTAGCACAGATACGCAGTATTTT. It encodes CASRFRFSSTDTQYF.

This clonotype came up many times. The chain recombines TRBV30 with TRBJ2-7; 8 bases line up with TRBD2. Trimming cost V 4 bases and J 4 bases; bases outside gene matches: 12. Per the germline V gene, CDR1 is GTSNPN and CDR2 is SVGIG (reference sequence). CDR3 length: 15 residues. For the CDR3, the DNA is TGTGCCTGGATGCGGGGGGCTAGCGGCCGTTACGAGCAGTACTTC. This translates into CAWMRGASGRYEQYF. Full variable domain (outside the CDR3, taken from reference TRBV30 and TRBJ2-7): SQTIHQWPATLVQPVGSPLSLECTVEGTSNPNLYWYRQAAGRGLQLLFYSVGIGQISSEVPQNLSASRPQDRQFILSSKKLLLSDSGFYLCAWMRGASGRYEQYFGPGTRLTVT.